A selection of T cell receptor beta chains follows, all from one sample in a study of blood T cells in healthy people across ages. TCRdb reprocessed the 5' RACE reads with MiXCR, giving one entry per CDR3 protein. The repertoire consists of about 1.1 million distinct CDR3 sequences, with approximately 38% occurring once and the leading ten covering less than 15%. Sequencing used blood. All receptors come from a man aged 18 to 35 in good health. The CDR3 runs from the conserved cysteine through the conserved F or W.

v_call	j_call	cdr3_aa
TRBV27	TRBJ1-5	CASSFKGNQPQHF
TRBV19	TRBJ2-1	CARRLIGTSLNEQFF
TRBV20-1	TRBJ1-5	CSAREDRNQPQHF
TRBV3-1	TRBJ1-2	CASSHRTGFYGYTF
TRBV19	.	CASSTGTAYNEQYF
TRBV3-1	TRBJ1-5	CASSHGTERKQPQHF
TRBV7-8	TRBJ1-5	CASSLDGRGGFSNQPQHF
TRBV11-1	TRBJ1-1	CASSSQDQGPNTEAFF
TRBV5-1	TRBJ1-1	CASSLNTATNTEAFF
TRBV27	TRBJ1-2	CASSSGDRELVDGYTF
TRBV18	TRBJ1-1	CASSPQTGLMNTEAFF
TRBV12-3/TRBV12-4	TRBJ1-1	CASSLRTGLRTEAFF
TRBV7-9	TRBJ2-7	CASSLWGQPYEQYF
TRBV7-8	TRBJ2-7	CASSLASQGYYEQYF
TRBV29-1	TRBJ2-3	CSVETASRDTQYF
TRBV5-1	TRBJ2-3	CASSLGLLGRSTDTQYF
TRBV2	TRBJ1-1	CASSEAGTEAFF
TRBV20-1	TRBJ1-6	CSATGANNSPLHF
TRBV28	TRBJ2-3	CASSLETHTDTQYF
TRBV14	TRBJ2-1	CASSRIGQGVHEQFF